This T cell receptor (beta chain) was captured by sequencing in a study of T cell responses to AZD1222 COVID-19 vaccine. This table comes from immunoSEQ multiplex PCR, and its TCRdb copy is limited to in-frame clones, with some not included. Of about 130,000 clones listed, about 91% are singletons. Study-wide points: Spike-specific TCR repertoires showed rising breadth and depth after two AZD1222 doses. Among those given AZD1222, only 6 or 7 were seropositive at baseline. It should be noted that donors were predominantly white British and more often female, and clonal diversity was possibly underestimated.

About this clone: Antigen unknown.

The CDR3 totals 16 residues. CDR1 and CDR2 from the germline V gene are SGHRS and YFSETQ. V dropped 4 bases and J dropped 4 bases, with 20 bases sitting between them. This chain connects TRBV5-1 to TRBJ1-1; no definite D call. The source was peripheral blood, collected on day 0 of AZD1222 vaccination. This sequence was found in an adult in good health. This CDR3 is CASSPQQWATGTEAFF. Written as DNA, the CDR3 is TGCGCCAGCAGCCCACAACAATGGGCTACGGGCACTGAAGCTTTCTTT.